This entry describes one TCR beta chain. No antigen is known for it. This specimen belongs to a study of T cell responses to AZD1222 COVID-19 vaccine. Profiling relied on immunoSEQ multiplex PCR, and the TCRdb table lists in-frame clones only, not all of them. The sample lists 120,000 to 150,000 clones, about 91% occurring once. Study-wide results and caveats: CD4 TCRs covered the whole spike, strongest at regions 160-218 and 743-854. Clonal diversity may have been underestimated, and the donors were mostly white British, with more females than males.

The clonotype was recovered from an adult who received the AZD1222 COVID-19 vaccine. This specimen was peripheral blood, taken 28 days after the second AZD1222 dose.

The CDR3 protein is CASSLDRTYEQYF. In DNA form, the CDR3 reads TGCGCCAGCAGCTTGGATAGAACCTACGAGCAGTACTTC. J is TRBJ2-7 and V is TRBV5-1; no definite D call. V was shortened by 0 bases and J by 2 bases, with 6 bases between the two germline ends. Germline CDR1 reads SGHRS; CDR2 reads YFSETQ. CDR3 length: 13 amino acids.